One sample yielded the 27 T cell receptor beta chains listed below, sequenced in a study of T-cell reconstitution after alpha-beta-depleted transplantation in children. Unique molecular identifiers were incorporated during preparation of the TCRbeta library. Each CDR3 protein is one row after TCRdb ran MiXCR on the PCR reads. This sample has fewer than 550,000 distinct CDR3 sequences; about an eighth occur once, and the top ten carry 14%. The starting material was PBMCs, mostly from graft donor cells, obtained 180 days after TCRalphabeta/CD19-depleted stem cell transplant. These receptors originate from a female patient between 2 and 15 years old who had a stem cell transplant for aplastic anemia, so the T cells may come from the graft donor.

Only a few counts were recorded for this clonotype. The gene calls are TRBV3-1 and TRBJ1-2; unclear D gene. Trimming left V 0 bases short and J 8 bases short, with 13 bases between. The CDR3 spans 14 residues. CDR1 is LGHDT, CDR2 YNNKEL, per germline (reference sequence). DNA for the CDR3: TGTGCCAGCAGCCAAGATTTGCGGGCGGCGGGCTACACCTTC. Its translation is CASSQDLRAAGYTF.

This clonotype was recorded a few times. The chain carries TRBV3-1 and TRBJ2-1, with 11 bases aligning to TRBD2. The length of the CDR3 is 15 residues. Germline CDR1 is LGHDT and CDR2 is YNNKEL (reference sequence). V gave up 1 base and J gave up 8 bases; unmatched junction bases: 4. CDR3: CASSQGGSGRDEQFF. CDR3 nucleotide sequence: TGTGCCAGCAGCCAAGGGGGTAGCGGGAGGGATGAGCAGTTCTTC.

The gene calls are TRBV3-1 and TRBJ2-7; 10 positions agree with TRBD2. From germline, CDR1 is LGHDT and CDR2 YNNKEL (reference sequence). Germline trimming cut 3 bases from V and 0 bases from J; bases unmatched to any gene: 8. This CDR3 comprises 17 residues. CDR3 sequence reads: CASSQGPGLAASYEQYF. The CDR3, as DNA: TGTGCCAGCAGCCAGGGACCCGGACTAGCGGCCTCCTACGAGCAGTACTTC.

V is TRBV9 and J is TRBJ2-1; D gene unclear. Germline CDR1 and CDR2: SGDLS and YYNGEE. CDR3 length: 14 residues. With 3 bases removed from V and 0 bases from J, the gap between germline ends came to 7 bases. As DNA, the CDR3 is TGTGCCAGCAGCGCGAAGAGCTCCTACAATGAGCAGTTCTTC. Translated: CASSAKSSYNEQFF.

This clonotype appeared a single time. DNA of the CDR3: TGTGCCAGCAGCTTAGTCGGCGGCTCCCGCTCCTACGAGCAGTACGTC. Translation: CASSLVGGSRSYEQYV. The genes are TRBV7-8 and TRBJ2-7; D call uncertain. Germline CDR1 reads SGHVS; CDR2 reads FQNEAQ. The CDR3 contains 16 residues. The germline V and J ends were trimmed by 1 base and 0 bases, with 13 bases remaining between them.

The gene calls are TRBV25-1 and TRBJ2-1; D remains unclear. The CDR3 extends over 13 amino acids. Germline assignment: CDR1 MGHDK and CDR2 SYGVNS. V gave up 9 bases and J gave up 4 bases, with 13 bases separating them. The CDR3 bases are TGTGCCAGTGAGAAACAGAGTTACAATGAGCAGTTCTTC. It specifies CASEKQSYNEQFF.

This clonotype was seen repeatedly, ten times or more. The rearrangement links TRBV5-1 to TRBJ2-1, with a weak D call TRBD1 (5 bases). The V end lost 1 base, the J end lost 5 bases, and 13 bases lay between the germline ends. Germline loops: CDR1 SGHRS, CDR2 YFSETQ. This CDR3 has 15 amino acids. The CDR3 sequence is CASSLWGGVNNEQFF. Here the CDR3 DNA reads TGCGCCAGCAGCTTGTGGGGCGGAGTGAACAATGAGCAGTTCTTC.

This clonotype was recorded at least ten times. The J gene is TRBJ2-7, the V gene TRBV7-2; 9 bases map to TRBD2. After removal of 1 base from V and 1 base from J, the junction contained 2 bases not matched to a gene. Looked up from germline, CDR1 is SGHTA and CDR2 is FQGNSA. The CDR3 extends over 15 amino acids. The CDR3 DNA is TGTGCCAGCAGCTTAGGAGCGGGAGGATCCTACGAGCAGTACTTC. Its protein is CASSLGAGGSYEQYF.

V usage is TRBV9 and J usage is TRBJ1-1; 8 positions agree with TRBD1. Germline CDR1 SGDLS, CDR2 YYNGEE. The CDR3 totals 15 residues. V was clipped by 6 bases and J by 4 bases; unmatched bases: 11. The CDR3 is CASKRIQGASTEAFF. In nucleotides, the CDR3 is TGTGCCAGCAAAAGAATCCAGGGGGCGAGCACTGAAGCTTTCTTT.

The J gene is TRBJ1-1, the V gene TRBV19; D is undetermined. V was trimmed by 6 bases and J by 1 base, leaving 9 bases between them. Germline V gene data show CDR1 as LNHDA and CDR2 as SQIVND (reference sequence). The CDR3 is 13 amino acids. The CDR3 nucleotides read TGTGCCAGTAGGGCATCAGGGAACACTGAAGCTTTCTTT. This gives the protein CASRASGNTEAFF.

With respect to this clonotype: With a much larger clone just one base away, this may be a read error. The chain couples TRBV12-3 or TRBV12-4 to TRBJ1-1, with a weak D call TRBD1 (6 bases). Trimming left V 5 bases short and J 11 bases short, with 18 bases between. The CDR3 extends over 13 amino acids. The CDR3 reads CASSPGGGEWAFF. The CDR3 DNA is TGTGCCAGCAGTCCCGGAGGGGGGGAGTGGGCTTTCTTT.

The genes are TRBV28 and TRBJ2-1, with D uncertain. Trimming removed 1 base from V and 8 bases from J, with 15 bases in between. This CDR3 region has 15 residues. The germline CDR1 and CDR2 sequences are MDHEN and SYDVKM. The CDR3 region has the DNA TGTGCCAGCAGTTTATTACCAGGACCCCTCGATGAGCAGTTCTTC. Translating gives CASSLLPGPLDEQFF. Full variable domain (outside the CDR3, taken from reference TRBV28 and TRBJ2-1): DVKVTQSSRYLVKRTGEKVFLECVQDMDHENMFWYRQDPGLGLRLIYFSYDVKMKEKGDIPEGYSVSREKKERFSLILESASTNQTSMYLCASSLLPGPLDEQFFGPGTRLTVL.

The table lists this clonotype with a count of one. The chain recombines TRBV20-1 with TRBJ1-4; D is perhaps TRBD1 (5 bases). The CDR3 is 15 residues long. The germline CDR1 and CDR2 sequences are DFQATT and SNEGSKA (reference sequence). The V gene lost 5 bases and the J gene lost 0 bases, with 13 bases spanning the gap. The CDR3 is CSAGRQRTTNEKLFF. CDR3 nucleotides: TGCAGTGCTGGTAGACAGAGAACAACTAATGAAAAACTGTTTTTT.

This clonotype was found a few times. V usage is TRBV18 and J usage is TRBJ1-1, with D unresolved. CDR3 length equals 13 residues. CDR1 and CDR2 (germline): KGHSH, LQKENI. Trimming took 2 bases from V and 4 from J, leaving 8 bases between them. The CDR3 is CASSPGEGTEAFF. For the CDR3, the DNA is TGTGCCAGCTCACCAGGGGAGGGCACTGAAGCTTTCTTT.

The gene calls are TRBV20-1 and TRBJ2-1, with 9 bases lining up with TRBD2. Germline V gene lookup returns CDR1 DFQATT and CDR2 SNEGSKA (reference sequence). The CDR3 contains 16 residues. V was clipped by 6 bases and J by 2 bases; unmatched bases: 11. The CDR3 DNA is TGCAGTGCCGGGACCCGCGGGAGGGCTACCTACAATGAGCAGTTCTTC. Residues: CSAGTRGRATYNEQFF.

This clonotype was counted only a few times. This chain joins TRBV9 and TRBJ2-5; possibly TRBD2 for D (5 bases). Trimming took 0 bases from V and 2 from J, leaving 11 bases between them. The germline gives CDR1 SGDLS, CDR2 YYNGEE. CDR3 length equals 15 residues. This chain's CDR3 is CASSVEGAGQETQYF. CDR3 bases: TGTGCCAGCAGCGTAGAGGGCGCGGGTCAAGAGACCCAGTACTTC.

This clonotype occurred a few times. V usage is TRBV7-2 and J usage is TRBJ2-3; D is undetermined. V dropped 1 base and J dropped 4 bases, with 15 bases sitting between them. The CDR3 runs 16 residues. Looked up from germline, CDR1 is SGHTA and CDR2 is FQGNSA. The CDR3 loop is CASSLELPAPADTQYF. The CDR3 bases are TGTGCCAGCAGCTTAGAACTTCCGGCCCCCGCAGATACGCAGTATTTT. The entire variable domain, with the rest obtained from reference TRBV7-2 and TRBJ2-3, is as follows: GAGVSQSPSNKVTEKGKDVELRCDPISGHTALYWYRQSLGQGLEFLIYFQGNSAPDKSGLPSDRFSAERTGGSVSTLTIQRTQQEDSAVYLCASSLELPAPADTQYFGPGTRLTVL.

The V call is TRBV6-1, the J call TRBJ2-1; D assignment may be TRBD1 or TRBD2 (6 bases each). Germline CDR1 is MNHNS and CDR2 is SASEGT. The CDR3 has 15 residues. V lost 7 bases and J 3 bases, leaving 16 bases between the germline ends. This CDR3 reads CASTRGRYLYNEQFF. CDR3 bases: TGTGCCAGCACCCGGGGGCGATACCTCTACAATGAGCAGTTCTTC.

This clonotype was seen repeatedly, ten times or more. J is TRBJ2-7 and V is TRBV28, with D maybe TRBD2 (7 bases). CDR1 is MDHEN, CDR2 SYDVKM, per germline. The CDR3 has 15 amino acids. Trimming removed 2 bases from V and 4 bases from J, with 15 bases in between. CDR3 in amino acids: CASSLRGGATYEQYF. CDR3 sequence (DNA): TGTGCCAGCAGTTTACGAGGGGGGGCTACATACGAGCAGTACTTC.

This rearrangement joins TRBV12-3 or TRBV12-4 to TRBJ2-2, with D unresolved. This CDR3 has 15 residues. V was clipped by 3 bases and J by 5 bases, with 13 bases between them. The CDR3 loop is CASSFTRRKTGELFF. The CDR3 nucleotides read TGTGCCAGCAGTTTCACGCGACGGAAAACCGGGGAGCTGTTTTTT.

This clonotype has ten or more counts. In DNA, the CDR3 is TGTGCCAGCAGTTTAGTCACGGGACCACAAAAAAACATTCAGTACTTC. The encoded protein is CASSLVTGPQKNIQYF. The chain joins TRBV12-3 or TRBV12-4 to TRBJ2-4; TRBD1 or TRBD2 may be the D gene (5 bases each). The CDR3 is made up of 16 amino acids. V was cut by 1 base and J by 4 bases, with 14 bases left in between.

This chain connects TRBV7-2 to TRBJ1-5, with a possible D match to TRBD1 (6 bases). V lost 2 bases and J 2 bases, leaving 13 bases between the germline ends. This CDR3 spans 16 amino acids. Germline CDR1 SGHTA, CDR2 FQGNSA. CDR3 in DNA: TGTGCCAGCAGCTTAATGGGGGGCTCGGGCAATCAGCCCCAGCATTTT. Amino acids: CASSLMGGSGNQPQHF.

This clonotype has a count of ten or more. The genes are TRBV29-1 and TRBJ1-1; no clear D. Trimming took off 4 bases at V and 7 bases at J, with 7 bases between the two ends. Per the germline V gene, CDR1 is SQVTM and CDR2 is ANQGSEA. The CDR3 consists of 10 residues. CDR3 nucleotide sequence: TGCAGCGTTGTGGTGCGTGAAGCTTTCTTT. Residues: CSVVVREAFF.

This clonotype showed up just a few times. The DNA of the CDR3 is TGTGCCAGCAGTTTAGCGCGGGAGTACGAGCAGTACGTC. Amino acids: CASSLAREYEQYV. The chain recombines TRBV12-3 or TRBV12-4 with TRBJ2-7; 7 positions agree with TRBD2. The CDR3 is 13 residues long. Trimming took 0 bases from V and 4 from J; bases not matched to a gene: 0.

This clonotype was counted only a few times. The chain carries TRBV7-6 and TRBJ2-7; no clear D gene. The CDR3 consists of 13 residues. Germline lookup yields CDR1 SGHVS and CDR2 FNYEAQ. Trimming took 1 base from V and 7 from J, leaving 11 bases between them. As DNA, the CDR3 is TGTGCCAGCAGCTTAGACCCTACACTGGAGCAGTACTTC. Protein product: CASSLDPTLEQYF.

This clonotype was detected only a few times. The chain combines TRBV4-3 with TRBJ1-3; D is unclear. The CDR3 totals 15 residues. Germline CDR1 reads LGHNA; CDR2 reads YSLEER. The ends were cut back, 0 bases at V and 4 bases at J, with 10 bases in the middle. CDR3 loop: CASSQDRSVGNTIYF. CDR3 DNA: TGCGCCAGCAGCCAAGATCGGTCAGTAGGAAACACCATATATTTT.

This clonotype appeared many times. The chain uses TRBV12-3 or TRBV12-4 and TRBJ2-1, with D tentatively TRBD1 (6 bases). V lost 6 bases, J lost 3 bases, and 6 bases lay in between. The CDR3 runs 12 residues. The CDR3 coding sequence is TGTGCCAGCAGAGGGGGCTACAATGAGCAGTTCTTC. It is translated as CASRGGYNEQFF.